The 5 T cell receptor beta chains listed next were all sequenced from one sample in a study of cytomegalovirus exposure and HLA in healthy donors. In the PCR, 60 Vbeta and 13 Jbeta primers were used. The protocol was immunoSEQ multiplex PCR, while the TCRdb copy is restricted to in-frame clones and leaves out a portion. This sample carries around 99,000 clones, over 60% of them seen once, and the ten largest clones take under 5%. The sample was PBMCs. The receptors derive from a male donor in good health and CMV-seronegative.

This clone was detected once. CDR3 bases: TGTGCCAGCAGCTTATCTCCACGGGAGGTACAGCCCCAGCATTTT. It encodes CASSLSPREVQPQHF. The J gene is TRBJ1-5, the V gene TRBV7-2; no reliable D call. The length of the CDR3 is 15 residues. The germline V gene has CDR1 SGHTA and CDR2 FQGNSA. Between the trimmed V and J ends, which lost 2 bases and 7 bases, there was a span of 15 bases.

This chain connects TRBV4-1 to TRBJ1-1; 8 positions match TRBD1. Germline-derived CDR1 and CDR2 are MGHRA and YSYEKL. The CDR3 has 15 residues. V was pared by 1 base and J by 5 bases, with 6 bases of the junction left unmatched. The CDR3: CASSQADRAGTEAFF. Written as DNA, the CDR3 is TGCGCCAGCAGCCAAGCGGACAGGGCTGGAACTGAAGCTTTCTTT.

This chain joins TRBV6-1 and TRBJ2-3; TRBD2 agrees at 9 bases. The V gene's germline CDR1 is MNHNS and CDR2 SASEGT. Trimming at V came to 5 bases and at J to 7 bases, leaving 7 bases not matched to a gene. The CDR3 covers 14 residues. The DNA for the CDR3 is TGTGCCAGCAGTACTAGCGGGTTTTGGAATACGCAGTATTTT. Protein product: CASSTSGFWNTQYF.

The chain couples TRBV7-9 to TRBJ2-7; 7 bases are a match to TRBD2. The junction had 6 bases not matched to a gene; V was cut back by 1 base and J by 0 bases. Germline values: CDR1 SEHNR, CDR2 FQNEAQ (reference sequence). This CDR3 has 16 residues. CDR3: CASSLEEGGSSYEQYF. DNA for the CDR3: TGTGCCAGCAGCTTAGAGGAGGGCGGGAGCTCCTACGAGCAGTACTTC. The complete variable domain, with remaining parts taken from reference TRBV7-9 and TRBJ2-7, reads DTGVSQNPRHKITKRGQNVTFRCDPISEHNRLYWYRQTLGQGPEFLTYFQNEAQLEKSRLLSDRFSAERPKGSFSTLEIQRTEQGDSAMYLCASSLEEGGSSYEQYFGPGTRLTVT.

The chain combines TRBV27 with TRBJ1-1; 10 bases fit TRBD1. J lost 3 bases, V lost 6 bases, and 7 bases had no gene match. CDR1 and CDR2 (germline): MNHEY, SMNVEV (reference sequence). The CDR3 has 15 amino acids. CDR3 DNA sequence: TGTGCCAGCAGCGGTGGGACAGGGGTGTACACTGAAGCTTTCTTT. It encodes CASSGGTGVYTEAFF.